This TCR beta chain was profiled in a study of blood T cell repertoires in COVID-19. Looking at the study overall: Spain, Italy and the United States supplied samples that represented acute and convalescent COVID-19. PBMCs, B-cell-depleted T cells, or T cells were the source of the cDNA or gDNA that made up the material.

Between the trimmed V and J ends, which lost 2 bases and 2 bases, there was a span of 10 bases. Germline V gene sequence: CDR1 MDHEN, CDR2 SYDVKM. The CDR3 consists of 16 residues. Authors' methods: Estimates of nucleated cell counts were drawn from the amplification of reference gene primers. Clones were read by immunoSEQ multiplex PCR, and TCRdb kept only the in-frame ones, dropping some. V, J and clone size are taken as reported in that table, and D and trimming were inferred from the DNA itself. The table has tens of thousands of clones, 85% to 90% seen once. Material for sequencing was peripheral blood. This TCR came from a human donor in a cohort sampled during active COVID-19. The donor label of this sample is uncertain. The chain joins TRBV28 to TRBJ2-6; D possibly corresponds to TRBD2 (6 bases). CDR3 sequence: CASSLRGITGANVLTF. The DNA of the CDR3 is TGTGCCAGCAGTTTACGCGGGATCACTGGGGCCAACGTCCTGACTTTC.